This entry describes one T cell receptor beta chain. The length of the CDR3 is 15 residues. Looked up from germline, CDR1 is SGHTA and CDR2 is FQGNSA. V lost 5 bases and J 0 bases, leaving 10 bases between the germline ends. This specimen comes from a study of blood T cell repertoires in COVID-19. The wider study: T cells, B-cell-depleted T cells, or PBMCs supplied cDNA or gDNA.

Assay used: immunoSEQ multiplex PCR; TCRdb lists only in-frame clones, some missing. The sample contains about 86,000 clones, roughly four fifths of which appear only once. Specimen: peripheral blood. The sequence was obtained from a woman older than 75 with acute or convalescent COVID-19. This sequence joins TRBV7-2 and TRBJ1-4; weak D call: TRBD1 (6 bases). This CDR3 is CASSPGVSTNEKLFF. The CDR3 DNA follows: TGTGCCAGCAGCCCAGGGGTGTCAACTAATGAAAAACTGTTTTTT. Looking up the rest from reference TRBV7-2 and TRBJ1-4 gives the full variable domain: GAGVSQSPSNKVTEKGKDVELRCDPISGHTALYWYRQSLGQGLEFLIYFQGNSAPDKSGLPSDRFSAERTGGSVSTLTIQRTQQEDSAVYLCASSPGVSTNEKLFFGSGTQLSVL.